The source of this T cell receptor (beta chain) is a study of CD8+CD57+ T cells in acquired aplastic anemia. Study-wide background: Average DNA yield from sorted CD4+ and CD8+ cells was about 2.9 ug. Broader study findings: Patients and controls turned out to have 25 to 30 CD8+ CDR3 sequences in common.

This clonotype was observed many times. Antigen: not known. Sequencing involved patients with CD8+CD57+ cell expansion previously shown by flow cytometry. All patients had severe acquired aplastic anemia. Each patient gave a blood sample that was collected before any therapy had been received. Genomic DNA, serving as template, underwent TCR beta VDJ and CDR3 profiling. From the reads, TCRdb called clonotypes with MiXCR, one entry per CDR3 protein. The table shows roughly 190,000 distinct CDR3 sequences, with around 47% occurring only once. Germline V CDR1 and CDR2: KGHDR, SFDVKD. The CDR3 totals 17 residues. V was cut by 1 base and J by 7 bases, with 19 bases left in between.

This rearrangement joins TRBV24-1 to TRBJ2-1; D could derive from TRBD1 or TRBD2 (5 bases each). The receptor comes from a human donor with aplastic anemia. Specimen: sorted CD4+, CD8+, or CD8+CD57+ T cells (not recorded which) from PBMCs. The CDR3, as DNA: TGTGCCACCAGTGATTTCCCACCGGGACGGCCTTTGAATGAGCAGTTCTTC. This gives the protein CATSDFPPGRPLNEQFF.